These T cell receptor beta chains were read from a single sample in a study of T cells in Graves' hyperthyroidism and ophthalmopathy. MiXCR, applied by TCRdb to the multiplex PCR reads, yields one record per CDR3 protein. This table holds 600,000 to 800,000 distinct CDR3 sequences, roughly a third found once. The sample taken for sequencing was blood. The source of these receptors is a middle-aged woman with Graves' hyperthyroidism. Each CDR3 is given with its conserved first and last residue. D genes are given only for firm matches. A row's size may be missing; if present it is once, few, many or a size class.

clone_size: many
j_call: TRBJ1-1
d_call: TRBD1
v_call: TRBV15
cdr3_aa: CATSHPGDSTMNTEAFF
cdr3_nt: TGTGCCACCAGCCATCCGGGGGACAGCACGATGAACACTGAAGCTTTCTTT

clone_size: NA
j_call: TRBJ2-7
d_call: NA
v_call: TRBV25-1
cdr3_aa: CASSQEQVYEQYF
cdr3_nt: TGTGCCAGCAGCCAAGAACAGGTCTACGAGCAGTACTTC

clone_size: many
j_call: TRBJ2-7
d_call: NA
v_call: TRBV11-2
cdr3_aa: CASSLVEDRYEQYF
cdr3_nt: TGTGCCAGCAGCTTAGTGGAAGACCGCTACGAGCAGTACTTC

clone_size: many
j_call: TRBJ2-7
d_call: NA
v_call: TRBV20-1
cdr3_aa: CSASGVNLYEQYF
cdr3_nt: TGCAGTGCTAGCGGGGTAAACCTCTACGAGCAGTACTTC

clone_size: many
j_call: TRBJ2-7
d_call: NA
v_call: TRBV20-1
cdr3_aa: CSAGLQGYEQYF
cdr3_nt: TGCAGTGCTGGACTACAGGGCTACGAGCAGTACTTC

clone_size: few
j_call: TRBJ1-1
d_call: NA
v_call: TRBV6-1
cdr3_aa: CASSEWGKYTEAFF
cdr3_nt: TGTGCCAGCAGTGAATGGGGCAAGTACACTGAAGCTTTCTTT

clone_size: once
j_call: TRBJ2-3
d_call: TRBD2
v_call: TRBV2
cdr3_aa: CASSDRLAGVTQYF
cdr3_nt: TGTGCCAGCAGTGACCGACTAGCGGGTGTAACGCAGTATTTT

clone_size: few
j_call: TRBJ1-3
d_call: NA
v_call: TRBV13
cdr3_aa: CASSLNRADGNTIYF
cdr3_nt: TGTGCCAGCAGCCTTAACAGGGCGGATGGAAACACCATATATTTT

clone_size: NA
j_call: TRBJ2-7
d_call: NA
v_call: TRBV7-7
cdr3_aa: CASSQTGSIVEQYF
cdr3_nt: TGTGCTAGCAGCCAGACCGGGAGCATTGTCGAGCAGTACTTC

clone_size: many
j_call: TRBJ1-1
d_call: TRBD1
v_call: TRBV7-2
cdr3_aa: CASSLQGATAEAFF
cdr3_nt: TGTGCCAGCAGCTTACAGGGGGCAACGGCTGAAGCTTTCTTT

clone_size: few
j_call: TRBJ2-7
d_call: NA
v_call: TRBV11-2
cdr3_aa: CATLDRDNYEQYF
cdr3_nt: TGTGCCACTCTGGACCGGGACAACTACGAGCAGTACTTC

clone_size: many
j_call: TRBJ2-5
d_call: TRBD1
v_call: TRBV10-3
cdr3_aa: CATRDRDRGRQETQYF
cdr3_nt: TGTGCCACACGCGACCGGGACAGGGGTCGTCAGGAGACCCAGTACTTC

clone_size: NA
j_call: TRBJ1-1
d_call: NA
v_call: TRBV10-2
cdr3_aa: CASSPTSQGFTTEAFF
cdr3_nt: TGTGCCAGCAGCCCCACGAGTCAGGGGTTTACCACTGAAGCTTTCTTT

clone_size: many
j_call: TRBJ2-7
d_call: TRBD2
v_call: TRBV20-1
cdr3_aa: CSARRSSGTAYEQYF
cdr3_nt: TGCAGTGCTAGGCGGTCTAGCGGAACAGCCTACGAGCAGTACTTC

clone_size: few
j_call: TRBJ1-5
d_call: NA
v_call: TRBV12-3/TRBV12-4
cdr3_aa: CASSLAQALREPQHF
cdr3_nt: TGTGCCAGCAGTTTAGCACAGGCCCTCCGTGAGCCCCAGCATTTT

clone_size: many
j_call: TRBJ2-5
d_call: TRBD2
v_call: TRBV12-3/TRBV12-4
cdr3_aa: CASSLSSGLETQYF
cdr3_nt: TGTGCCAGCAGTTTGTCTAGCGGATTGGAGACCCAGTACTTC

clone_size: many
j_call: TRBJ1-1
d_call: NA
v_call: TRBV2
cdr3_aa: CASRDVGGFTEAFF
cdr3_nt: TGTGCCAGCAGGGACGTGGGGGGATTCACTGAAGCTTTCTTT

clone_size: many
j_call: TRBJ1-5
d_call: TRBD1
v_call: TRBV9
cdr3_aa: CASSVTGAEQPQHF
cdr3_nt: TGTGCCAGCAGCGTGACAGGGGCTGAACAGCCCCAGCATTTT

clone_size: NA
j_call: TRBJ2-7
d_call: NA
v_call: TRBV10-3
cdr3_aa: CAISDGDLGSYEQYF
cdr3_nt: TGTGCCATCAGCGACGGAGACCTGGGAAGCTACGAGCAGTACTTC

clone_size: NA
j_call: TRBJ1-2
d_call: TRBD1
v_call: TRBV5-1
cdr3_aa: CASSLEDRWNGYTF
cdr3_nt: TGCGCCAGCAGCTTGGAGGACAGGTGGAACGGCTACACCTTC

clone_size: NA
j_call: TRBJ2-7
d_call: NA
v_call: TRBV7-2
cdr3_aa: CASSYRGPVYEQYF
cdr3_nt: TGTGCCAGCAGCTACCGGGGACCGGTCTACGAGCAGTACTTC

clone_size: NA
j_call: TRBJ2-6
d_call: NA
v_call: TRBV19
cdr3_aa: CASTLISGANVLTF
cdr3_nt: TGTGCCAGTACGTTGATTTCTGGGGCCAACGTCCTGACTTTC